The rows below give T cell receptor beta chains drawn from one sample of a study of OX40 agonist ivuxolimab in advanced cancers. This table comes from immunoSEQ multiplex PCR, and its TCRdb copy is limited to in-frame clones, with some not included. The data contain about 100,000 clones, about 96% of them singletons. The material was CD4+ or CD8+ T cells sorted from blood, obtained in a trial of the OX40 agonist ivuxolimab. These receptors were taken from an adult with an advanced solid tumor such as melanoma, head and neck, liver or kidney cancer. Both conserved end residues are part of each CDR3. A D gene is named only where the DNA matches it firmly. The size of a clone is reported for some rows only, either as once, few or many, or as a class for expanded clones.

size: .; D: TRBD2; V: TRBV4-2; J: TRBJ2-3; DNA: TGTGCCAGCAGCCAAGCTCCGGGACTAGCGTCGACAGATACGCAGTATTTT; CDR3: CASSQAPGLASTDTQYF
size: .; D: .; V: TRBV27; J: TRBJ2-1; DNA: TGTGCCAGCAGACAGGGTTACAATGAGCAGTTCTTC; CDR3: CASRQGYNEQFF
size: .; D: TRBD2; V: TRBV7-7; J: TRBJ2-3; DNA: TGTGCCAGCAGCTTGCTAGCGGGAGAAGGAACAGATACGCAGTATTTT; CDR3: CASSLLAGEGTDTQYF
size: .; D: TRBD2; V: TRBV4-1; J: TRBJ2-1; DNA: TGCGCCAGCAGCCAAGATAGCGGGACTAGTTACAATGAGCAGTTCTTC; CDR3: CASSQDSGTSYNEQFF
size: .; D: TRBD1; V: TRBV19; J: TRBJ2-7; DNA: TGTGCCAGTAGTGCTGAGCCGGGACAGGGATGGGAGCAGTACTTC; CDR3: CASSAEPGQGWEQYF
size: .; D: TRBD2; V: TRBV4-1; J: TRBJ2-7; DNA: TGCGCCAGCTATATGTCAATCGGGGGTTGGATAACTAGCGGGGACTCCTACGAGCAGTACTTC; CDR3: CASYMSIGGWITSGDSYEQYF
size: .; D: .; V: TRBV7-8; J: TRBJ1-3; DNA: TGTGCCAGCAGCTTAATGGTCGCGGACACCATATATTTT; CDR3: CASSLMVADTIYF
size: .; D: TRBD2; V: TRBV7-8; J: TRBJ2-3; DNA: TGTGCCAGCAGCCACTATGTTAGCGGGAAAAACACAGATACGCAGTATTTT; CDR3: CASSHYVSGKNTDTQYF
size: .; D: .; V: TRBV4-1; J: TRBJ2-3; DNA: TGCGCCAGCAGCCTGGAGGGACATTCGACAGATACGCAGTATTTT; CDR3: CASSLEGHSTDTQYF
size: once; D: .; V: TRBV10-1; J: TRBJ2-3; DNA: TGCGCCAGCAGTGTTGTAGCGAGCACAGATACGCAGTATTTT; CDR3: CASSVVASTDTQYF
size: once; D: .; V: TRBV11-2; J: TRBJ2-2; DNA: TGTGCCAGCAGCTTCGGGGGCCGGAACACCGGGGAGCTGTTTTTT; CDR3: CASSFGGRNTGELFF
size: .; D: .; V: TRBV6-4; J: TRBJ2-2; DNA: TGTGCCAGCAGCCTAGAACCCGCCGGGGAGCTGTTTTTT; CDR3: CASSLEPAGELFF
size: .; D: .; V: TRBV5-1; J: TRBJ2-6; DNA: TGCGCCAGCAGCTTGGATCTCTCTGGGGCCAACGTCCTGACTTTC; CDR3: CASSLDLSGANVLTF
size: .; D: .; V: TRBV2; J: TRBJ2-7; DNA: TGTGCCAGCCTACCGGAGGGGGGCTCCTACGAGCAGTACTTC; CDR3: CASLPEGGSYEQYF
size: .; D: .; V: TRBV28; J: TRBJ1-1; DNA: TGTGCCAGCACCCAATCCCCCTACACTGAAGCTTTCTTT; CDR3: CASTQSPYTEAFF
size: once; D: .; V: TRBV29-1; J: TRBJ2-1; DNA: TGCAGCGTTCTTGGACAGAGCTCCTACAATGAGCAGTTCTTC; CDR3: CSVLGQSSYNEQFF
size: .; D: .; V: TRBV7-9; J: TRBJ2-2; DNA: TGTGCCAGCAGCTCCCATTCTAGCGAGACCGGGGAGCTGTTTTTT; CDR3: CASSSHSSETGELFF
size: .; D: .; V: TRBV11-2; J: TRBJ2-7; DNA: TGTGCCAGCAGCAATCTAGCGTACGAGCAGTACTTC; CDR3: CASSNLAYEQYF
size: once; D: .; V: TRBV27; J: TRBJ1-1; DNA: TGTGCCAGCTTCCTCAGGGTGGGTACTGAAGCTTTCTTT; CDR3: CASFLRVGTEAFF
size: once; D: .; V: TRBV5-1; J: TRBJ2-3; DNA: TGCGCCAGCGGCAGGGGGGGGCGCACAGATACGCAGTATTTT; CDR3: CASGRGGRTDTQYF
size: .; D: TRBD2; V: TRBV27; J: TRBJ2-1; DNA: TGTGCCAGCAGTTTATACCCGACTAGCGCCCTGAATTACAATGAGCAGTTCTTC; CDR3: CASSLYPTSALNYNEQFF
size: once; D: TRBD1; V: TRBV29-1; J: TRBJ2-5; DNA: TGCAGCGTTGAAGACCGGGACAGGGGGCAAGAGACCCAGTACTTC; CDR3: CSVEDRDRGQETQYF
size: .; D: .; V: TRBV6-5; J: TRBJ2-3; DNA: TGTGCCAGCAGTTCAGGGGCACAGTATTTT; CDR3: CASSSGAQYF
size: .; D: TRBD2; V: TRBV6-5; J: TRBJ2-7; DNA: TGTGCCAGCAGTTACTCGAAGGCTAGCGGGGGCTACGAGCAGTACTTC; CDR3: CASSYSKASGGYEQYF
size: .; D: .; V: TRBV29-1; J: TRBJ1-1; DNA: TGCAGCCTGGCCATTGACGGTGTAGCTTTCTTT; CDR3: CSLAIDGVAFF
size: .; D: .; V: TRBV5-1; J: TRBJ2-2; DNA: TGCGCCAGCAGCCTCTCCGACACCGGGGAGCTGTTTTTT; CDR3: CASSLSDTGELFF
size: .; D: .; V: TRBV7-3; J: TRBJ1-1; DNA: TGTGCCAGCAGCTTAAATCCGGGGGAGAACACTGAAGCTTTCTTT; CDR3: CASSLNPGENTEAFF
size: .; D: .; V: TRBV4-1; J: TRBJ1-6; DNA: TGCGCCAGCAGCCAAGTTCCCATGAGCTCCTATAATTCACCCCTCCACTTT; CDR3: CASSQVPMSSYNSPLHF
size: .; D: .; V: TRBV4-3; J: TRBJ1-2; DNA: TGCGCCAGCAGCCCATACAGGGCAGCGGGGTATGGCTACACCTTC; CDR3: CASSPYRAAGYGYTF
size: .; D: TRBD1; V: TRBV27; J: TRBJ2-7; DNA: TGTGCCGCAAGACGGGACAGGGGATCCTACGAGCAGTACTTC; CDR3: CAARRDRGSYEQYF
size: .; D: .; V: TRBV5-5; J: TRBJ2-7; DNA: TGTGCCAGCAGCTTGGTAGCGGATACCTACGAGCAGTACTTC; CDR3: CASSLVADTYEQYF
size: .; D: .; V: TRBV7-9; J: TRBJ2-2; DNA: TGTGCCAGCAGCCCCACTGGCGGGGAGCTGTTTTTT; CDR3: CASSPTGGELFF
size: .; D: .; V: TRBV7-9; J: TRBJ1-2; DNA: TGTGCCAGCAGCTTTGGGGTAGACTATGGCTACACCTTC; CDR3: CASSFGVDYGYTF
size: .; D: TRBD2; V: TRBV7-9; J: TRBJ2-7; DNA: TGTGCCAGCAGCTTACCCGGGACTAGCGGGGCCTACGAGCAGTACTTC; CDR3: CASSLPGTSGAYEQYF
size: .; D: .; V: TRBV6-5; J: TRBJ1-2; DNA: TGTGCCAGCAGTTACTCAGGCAGGGTGCAAGGCTACACCTTC; CDR3: CASSYSGRVQGYTF
size: once; D: .; V: TRBV4-3; J: TRBJ2-5; DNA: TGCGCCAGCAGCCAAGGGGGAGTACTAGGGTTGACGACCCAGTACTTC; CDR3: CASSQGGVLGLTTQYF
size: .; D: .; V: TRBV6-6; J: TRBJ2-5; DNA: TGTGCCAGCAGTTACTCAAGGGGCGCGGGGGAGACCCAGTACTTC; CDR3: CASSYSRGAGETQYF
size: .; D: TRBD2; V: TRBV7-9; J: TRBJ2-7; DNA: TGTGCCAGCAGCTTATACAGTAGCGGGAGCTACGAGCAGTACTTC; CDR3: CASSLYSSGSYEQYF
size: once; D: TRBD1; V: TRBV7-8; J: TRBJ1-2; DNA: TGTGCCAGCAGCGCCGGACAGGACTATGGCTACACCTTC; CDR3: CASSAGQDYGYTF
size: .; D: TRBD2; V: TRBV7-9; J: TRBJ2-1; DNA: TGTGCCAGCAGCTTAGGGCTAGCGGGGTACAATGAGCAGTTCTTC; CDR3: CASSLGLAGYNEQFF
size: .; D: TRBD2; V: TRBV6-5; J: TRBJ2-5; DNA: TGTGCCAGCTGGGACTACCGTCAAGAGACCCAGTACTTC; CDR3: CASWDYRQETQYF
size: .; D: .; V: TRBV5-4; J: TRBJ1-2; DNA: TGTGCCAGCAGCTTGTTGGAGTACTCTAACTATGGCTACACCTTC; CDR3: CASSLLEYSNYGYTF
size: .; D: .; V: TRBV5-1; J: TRBJ1-1; DNA: TGCGCCAGCAGCTATGGACAGACCACTGAAGCTTTCTTT; CDR3: CASSYGQTTEAFF
size: .; D: .; V: TRBV6-6; J: TRBJ2-7; DNA: TGTGCCAGCACCCCCAACCCTGATAGCTACGAGCAGTACTTC; CDR3: CASTPNPDSYEQYF
size: .; D: TRBD1; V: TRBV11-2; J: TRBJ1-6; DNA: TGTGCCAGCAGCTCAGGACAGGGGGCTTTCGGTTCACCCCTCCACTTT; CDR3: CASSSGQGAFGSPLHF